This TCR beta chain was sequenced during a study of PD-1 blockade in mismatch repair-deficient tumors. Produced via immunoSEQ multiplex PCR; TCRdb's table is partial and in-frame only. The table includes 130,000 or so clones, 85% to 90% detected once. V lost 3 bases to trimming and J lost 4 bases, with 15 bases between them. Germline CDR1 and CDR2: SQVTM and ANQGSEA. This CDR3 region has 14 residues. Study-level results: Tumor-resident clones, often undetectable pretreatment in blood, expanded then contracted after pembrolizumab.

About this clone itself: Its antigen is unknown.

The sequencing here drew on peripheral blood, taken 44 weeks after starting pembrolizumab. This clonotype was obtained from an adult with mismatch repair-deficient cancer. This chain links TRBV29-1 with TRBJ1-1; TRBD1 might be the D (5 bases). The CDR3 DNA sequence: TGCAGCGTTGATCCAGGGTCTGGTGGCACTGAAGCTTTCTTT. As protein: CSVDPGSGGTEAFF.